This T cell receptor (beta chain) was sequenced in a study of blood T cell repertoires in COVID-19. For the study at large: Sites in the United States, Italy and Spain provided acute and convalescent COVID-19 samples. PBMCs, B-cell-depleted T cells, or T cells were the source of the cDNA or gDNA that made up the material.

Trimming took 3 bases from V and 2 from J, leaving 13 bases between them. Germline CDR1 LNHDA, CDR2 SQIVND (reference sequence). There are 15 residues in the CDR3. In the original processing: Reference gene primers were amplified, and this amplification served to estimate nucleated cell counts. Clones were read by immunoSEQ multiplex PCR, and TCRdb kept only the in-frame ones, dropping some. Clonal size and the V and J genes are those of that table, whereas D and trimming came from the DNA. The table includes roughly 300,000 clones, 85% detected once. The chain carries TRBV19 and TRBJ1-2, with a possible D match to TRBD1 (6 bases). This sequence originates from a human donor in a cohort sampled during active COVID-19. Sequencing used peripheral blood. The CDR3 bases are TGTGCCAGTAGTATCCTAGGACAGCCAAACTATGGCTACACCTTC. As protein: CASSILGQPNYGYTF.